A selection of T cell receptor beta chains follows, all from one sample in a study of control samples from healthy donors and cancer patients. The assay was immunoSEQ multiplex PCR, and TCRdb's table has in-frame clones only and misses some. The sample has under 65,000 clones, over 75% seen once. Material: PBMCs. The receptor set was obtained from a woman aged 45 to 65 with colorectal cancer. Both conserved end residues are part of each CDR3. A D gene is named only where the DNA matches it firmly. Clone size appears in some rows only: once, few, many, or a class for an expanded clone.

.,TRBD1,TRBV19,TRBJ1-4,CASSPTPGTVSNEKLFF,TGTGCCAGTAGTCCGACGCCCGGGACAGTATCTAATGAAAAACTGTTTTTT
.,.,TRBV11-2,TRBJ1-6,CASRGFGDSGSPLHF,TGTGCCAGCAGGGGGTTTGGGGATTCAGGTTCACCCCTCCACTTT
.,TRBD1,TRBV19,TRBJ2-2,CASSSDRETGELFF,TGTGCCAGTAGTTCGGACAGGGAGACCGGGGAGCTGTTTTTT
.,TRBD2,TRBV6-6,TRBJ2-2,CASLTGLAGYTGELFF,TGTGCCAGCCTTACCGGGCTAGCGGGATACACCGGGGAGCTGTTTTTT
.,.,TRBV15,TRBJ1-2,CATSREFDRSYGYTF,TGTGCCACCAGCAGAGAATTCGACAGGTCCTATGGCTACACCTTC
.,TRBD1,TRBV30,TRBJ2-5,CAWSIDRGYQETQYF,TGTGCCTGGAGTATCGACAGGGGGTACCAAGAGACCCAGTACTTC
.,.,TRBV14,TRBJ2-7,CASSLRTDEQYF,TGTGCCAGCAGCCTCCGGACGGACGAGCAGTACTTC
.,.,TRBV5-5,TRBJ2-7,CASSLVVGSYEQYF,TGTGCCAGCAGCTTAGTTGTTGGCAGCTACGAGCAGTACTTC
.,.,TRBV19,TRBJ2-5,CASQGPVGETQYF,TGTGCCAGTCAGGGACCTGTGGGAGAGACCCAGTACTTC
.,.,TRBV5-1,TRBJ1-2,CASSLGRWGDGYTF,TGCGCCAGCAGCTTGGGAAGGTGGGGGGATGGCTACACCTTC
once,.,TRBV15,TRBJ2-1,CATSLYNEQFF,TGTGCCACCAGCCTATACAATGAGCAGTTCTTC
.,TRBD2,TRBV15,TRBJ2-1,CATSSGYSGGWQFF,TGTGCCACCAGCAGTGGATATTCGGGGGGGTGGCAGTTCTTC
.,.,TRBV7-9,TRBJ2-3,CASSPKRRSTDTQYF,TGTGCCAGCAGCCCAAAGCGGCGTAGCACAGATACGCAGTATTTT
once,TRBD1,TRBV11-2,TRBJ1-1,CASSRQGAGGTEAFF,TGTGCCAGCAGCCGACAGGGGGCCGGAGGCACTGAAGCTTTCTTT
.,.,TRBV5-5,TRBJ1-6,CASSLGDLAYNSPLHF,TGTGCCAGCAGCTTGGGCGATCTGGCCTATAATTCACCCCTCCACTTT
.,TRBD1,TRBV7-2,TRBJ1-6,CASSTGTGLVLHF,TGTGCCAGCAGCACCGGGACAGGTTTGGTTCTCCACTTT
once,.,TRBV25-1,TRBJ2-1,CASSDSEAGRGSYNEQFF,TGTGCCAGCAGTGATTCTGAGGCGGGACGGGGCTCCTACAATGAGCAGTTCTTC
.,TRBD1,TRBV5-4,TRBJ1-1,CASSNPRTGGNTEAFF,TGTGCCAGCAGCAATCCCCGAACAGGGGGGAACACTGAAGCTTTCTTT
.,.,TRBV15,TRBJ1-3,CATSAPGRLYSGNTIYF,TGTGCCACCAGCGCGCCAGGCAGGCTTTACTCTGGAAACACCATATATTTT
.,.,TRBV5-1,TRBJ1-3,CASSLEGVAWGSTIYF,TGCGCCAGCAGCTTGGAGGGGGTCGCCTGGGGTAGCACCATATATTTT
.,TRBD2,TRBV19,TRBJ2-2,CASSGGGRSTGELFF,TGTGCCAGTAGCGGGGGGGGCCGGTCGACCGGGGAGCTGTTTTTT
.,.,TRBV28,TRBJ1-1,CATLGDTEAFF,TGTGCCACCCTGGGGGACACTGAAGCTTTCTTT
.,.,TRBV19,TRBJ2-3,CAVQGANTDTQYF,TGTGCCGTGCAAGGAGCTAACACAGATACGCAGTATTTT
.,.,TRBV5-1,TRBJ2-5,CASSLGPLRGRQETQYF,TGCGCCAGCAGCTTGGGACCATTAAGGGGGAGACAAGAGACCCAGTACTTC
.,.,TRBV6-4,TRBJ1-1,CASSLEVNTEAFF,TGTGCCAGCAGCCTCGAGGTGAACACTGAAGCTTTCTTT
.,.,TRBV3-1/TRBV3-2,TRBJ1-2,CASSQAGTPRVTF,TGTGCCAGCAGCCAAGCCGGGACGCCCCGGGTCACCTTC
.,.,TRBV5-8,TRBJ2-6,CASSEGSYTNSGANVLTF,TGTGCCAGCAGCGAGGGAAGCTACACAAACTCTGGGGCCAACGTCCTGACTTTC
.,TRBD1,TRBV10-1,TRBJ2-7,CASGDSSYEQYF,TGCGCCAGCGGGGACAGCTCCTACGAGCAGTACTTC
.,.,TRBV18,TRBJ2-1,CASSPPGLNIGNEQFF,TGTGCCAGCTCACCACCTGGGCTCAACATTGGCAATGAGCAGTTCTTC
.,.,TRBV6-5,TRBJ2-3,CASSPAPPLDTQYF,TGTGCCAGCAGTCCGGCCCCCCCTCTGGATACGCAGTATTTT
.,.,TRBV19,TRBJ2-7,CASSISVTAPPGEQYF,TGTGCCAGTAGTATTTCTGTGACAGCCCCGCCAGGCGAGCAGTACTTC
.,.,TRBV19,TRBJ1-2,CASSIGVGYGYTF,TGTGCCAGTAGTATAGGAGTTGGCTATGGCTACACCTTC
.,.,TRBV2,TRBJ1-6,CASSELGDNSPLHF,TGTGCCAGCAGTGAGTTGGGAGATAATTCACCCCTCCACTTT
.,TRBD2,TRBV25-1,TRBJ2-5,CASSFREAPETQYF,TGTGCCAGCAGTTTCCGGGAGGCGCCAGAGACCCAGTACTTC
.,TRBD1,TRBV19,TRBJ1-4,CASNQDRREKLFF,TGTGCCAGTAACCAGGACAGGAGGGAAAAACTGTTTTTT
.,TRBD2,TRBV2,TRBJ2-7,CASQLGTSGNEQYF,TGTGCCAGTCAACTCGGGACTAGCGGGAACGAGCAGTACTTC
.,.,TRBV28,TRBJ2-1,CASNRRYYEQFF,TGTGCCAGCAACCGACGTTACTATGAGCAGTTCTTC